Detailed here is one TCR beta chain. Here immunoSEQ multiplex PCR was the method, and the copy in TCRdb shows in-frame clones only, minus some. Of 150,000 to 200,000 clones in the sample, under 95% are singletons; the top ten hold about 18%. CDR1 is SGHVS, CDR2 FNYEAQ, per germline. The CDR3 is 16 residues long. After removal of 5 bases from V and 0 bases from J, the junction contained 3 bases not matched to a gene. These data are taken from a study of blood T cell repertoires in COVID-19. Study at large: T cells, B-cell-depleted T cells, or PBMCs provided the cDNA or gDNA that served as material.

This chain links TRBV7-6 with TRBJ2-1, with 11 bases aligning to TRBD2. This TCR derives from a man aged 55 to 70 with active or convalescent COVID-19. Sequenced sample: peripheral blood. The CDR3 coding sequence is TGTGCCAGCAGCCGGGGACTAGCGGACTCCTACAATGAGCAGTTCTTC. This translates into CASSRGLADSYNEQFF.